This passage covers 13 T cell receptor beta chains from one sample sequenced in a study of CD8 T cells in ankylosing spondylitis. TCRdb re-analysed the 5' RACE reads in MiXCR, keeping a single row per CDR3 protein. This table holds approximately 100,000 distinct CDR3 sequences, less than 25% found once. Sequenced sample: synovial fluid, either unsorted or a sorted T cell fraction (not recorded which). The origin of the receptors is a male donor with ankylosing spondylitis.

This chain uses TRBV7-8 with TRBJ1-2; D gene uncertain. Trimming shortened V by 3 bases and J by 8 bases, and 19 bases separated the two germline ends. CDR1 and CDR2 (germline): SGHVS, FQNEAQ. The CDR3 is made up of 15 amino acids. This CDR3 is CASSFLTGSRSGYTF. DNA of the CDR3: TGTGCCAGCAGCTTCCTTACCGGGTCTCGATCGGGCTACACCTTC.

The chain is built from TRBV6-2 or TRBV6-3 and TRBJ2-1; D is undetermined. The length of the CDR3 is 16 residues. Trimming took 5 bases from V and 7 from J, leaving 21 bases between them. Germline CDR1 reads MNHEY; CDR2 reads SVGEGT. The CDR3 coding sequence is TGTGCCAGCAGTCCCCGGTGGCTAGACATGATAAATGAGCAGTTCTTC. This sequence encodes CASSPRWLDMINEQFF.

In nucleotides, the CDR3 is TGTGCCTGGATGGACAGGGAAGGAGAATATAATTCACCCCTCCACTTT. It codes for CAWMDREGEYNSPLHF. The chain employs TRBV30 and TRBJ1-6; the match to TRBD1 covers 8 bases. Unmatched junction bases numbered 9, after V lost 4 bases and J lost 4 bases. Germline values: CDR1 GTSNPN, CDR2 SVGIG (reference sequence). The CDR3 is made up of 16 amino acids.

By its share, this clonotype is medium-sized. This rearrangement joins TRBV11-2 to TRBJ2-1, with 7 bases identical to TRBD1. CDR3 length: 15 amino acids. Germline CDR1 SGHAT, CDR2 FQNNGV. Trimming took 5 bases from V and 6 from J; bases not matched to a gene: 10. CDR3 in DNA: TGTGCCAGCAGCCCACAGGGGACCCTGGGCAATGAGCAGTTCTTC. Its protein is CASSPQGTLGNEQFF.

This clonotype was found a few times. The genes are TRBV28 and TRBJ1-6, with D uncertain. The ends were cut back, 6 bases at V and 11 bases at J, with 8 bases in the middle. This CDR3 is built from 11 residues. Germline V CDR1 and CDR2: MDHEN, SYDVKM. CDR3 amino acids: CASSQYPPLHF. CDR3 nucleotide sequence: TGTGCCAGCAGCCAGTATCCACCCCTCCACTTT.

This clonotype was recorded many times. The chain uses TRBV20-1 and TRBJ2-1, with 9 positions matching TRBD2. The CDR3 contains 16 residues. Germline V gives CDR1 DFQATT, CDR2 SNEGSKA (reference sequence). Trimming at V came to 5 bases and at J to 0 bases, leaving 8 bases not matched to a gene. Here the CDR3 reads CSAPASGAGSYNEQFF. The CDR3 region has the DNA TGCAGTGCTCCTGCTAGCGGGGCCGGCTCCTACAATGAGCAGTTCTTC.

This clonotype was detected a few times. The gene calls are TRBV28 and TRBJ1-2, with 11 bases matching TRBD1. The V and J ends lost 7 bases and 3 bases, in that order; junction bases with no gene match: 4. Germline-derived CDR1 and CDR2 are MDHEN and SYDVKM. The CDR3 is made up of 14 amino acids. As DNA, the CDR3 is TGTGCCAGCACCGAGGGACAGGGGGACTATGGCTACACCTTC. Amino acid sequence: CASTEGQGDYGYTF.

This clonotype was recorded at least ten times. This rearrangement joins TRBV11-2 to TRBJ2-1; TRBD2 matches at 9 bases. This CDR3 is built from 16 residues. Germline V gives CDR1 SGHAT, CDR2 FQNNGV. With 5 bases clipped from V and 6 bases from J, the junction kept 11 bases outside the gene matches. CDR3 in DNA: TGTGCCAGCAGCCGCCAGCCGGGACTAGCAGTCAATGAGCAGTTCTTC. Translated, it gives CASSRQPGLAVNEQFF. Together with reference TRBV11-2 and TRBJ2-1, the CDR3 gives the full variable domain: EAGVAQSPRYKIIEKRQSVAFWCNPISGHATLYWYQQILGQGPKLLIQFQNNGVVDDSQLPKDRFSAERLKGVDSTLKIQPAKLEDSAVYLCASSRQPGLAVNEQFFGPGTRLTVL.

The chain uses TRBV5-1 and TRBJ2-2, with D hard to call. The CDR3 sequence is 15 residues long. Germline V lookup: CDR1 SGHRS, CDR2 YFSETQ. V gave up 0 bases and J gave up 7 bases, with 13 bases separating them. The chain's CDR3 is CASSLGGPLIGELFF. DNA of the CDR3: TGCGCCAGCAGCTTGGGAGGTCCGTTGATCGGGGAGCTGTTTTTT.

This clonotype has a handful of counts. The chain employs TRBV4-1 and TRBJ1-2; D possibly corresponds to TRBD1 (5 bases). Per the germline V gene, CDR1 is MGHRA and CDR2 is YSYEKL. V was shortened by 0 bases and J by 4 bases, with 9 bases between the two germline ends. The CDR3 loop spans 14 amino acids. In nucleotides, the CDR3 is TGCGCCAGCAGCCAAGAAAAGGGGACCTATGGCTACACCTTC. It encodes CASSQEKGTYGYTF.

The V call is TRBV5-1, the J call TRBJ2-5; 15 positions match TRBD2. Germline V gives CDR1 SGHRS, CDR2 YFSETQ. Losses at the gene ends were 0 bases for V and 4 bases for J; bases not matched to a gene: 4. CDR3 length equals 17 residues. This CDR3 is CASSLGGLAGGSETQYF. CDR3 in DNA: TGCGCCAGCAGCTTGGGAGGACTAGCGGGAGGGTCAGAGACCCAGTACTTC.

V usage is TRBV6-6 and J usage is TRBJ2-1; D gene uncertain. Germline V gene sequence: CDR1 MNHNY, CDR2 SVGAGI (reference sequence). This CDR3 has 10 amino acids. The ends were cut back, 10 bases at V and 9 bases at J, with 10 bases in the middle. The DNA of the CDR3 is TGTGCCATCATCTCTGGTGAGCAGTTCTTC. Its protein product is CAIISGEQFF.

The chain recombines TRBV4-2 with TRBJ1-3, with 7 bases that match TRBD1. This CDR3 region has 15 residues. With V trimmed by 0 bases and J by 4 bases, 3 bases remained unmatched. CDR1 LGHNA and CDR2 YNFKEQ come from the germline V gene. Written as DNA, the CDR3 is TGTGCCAGCAGCCAAGATGACAGGGCAGGAAACACCATATATTTT. Translating it yields CASSQDDRAGNTIYF.